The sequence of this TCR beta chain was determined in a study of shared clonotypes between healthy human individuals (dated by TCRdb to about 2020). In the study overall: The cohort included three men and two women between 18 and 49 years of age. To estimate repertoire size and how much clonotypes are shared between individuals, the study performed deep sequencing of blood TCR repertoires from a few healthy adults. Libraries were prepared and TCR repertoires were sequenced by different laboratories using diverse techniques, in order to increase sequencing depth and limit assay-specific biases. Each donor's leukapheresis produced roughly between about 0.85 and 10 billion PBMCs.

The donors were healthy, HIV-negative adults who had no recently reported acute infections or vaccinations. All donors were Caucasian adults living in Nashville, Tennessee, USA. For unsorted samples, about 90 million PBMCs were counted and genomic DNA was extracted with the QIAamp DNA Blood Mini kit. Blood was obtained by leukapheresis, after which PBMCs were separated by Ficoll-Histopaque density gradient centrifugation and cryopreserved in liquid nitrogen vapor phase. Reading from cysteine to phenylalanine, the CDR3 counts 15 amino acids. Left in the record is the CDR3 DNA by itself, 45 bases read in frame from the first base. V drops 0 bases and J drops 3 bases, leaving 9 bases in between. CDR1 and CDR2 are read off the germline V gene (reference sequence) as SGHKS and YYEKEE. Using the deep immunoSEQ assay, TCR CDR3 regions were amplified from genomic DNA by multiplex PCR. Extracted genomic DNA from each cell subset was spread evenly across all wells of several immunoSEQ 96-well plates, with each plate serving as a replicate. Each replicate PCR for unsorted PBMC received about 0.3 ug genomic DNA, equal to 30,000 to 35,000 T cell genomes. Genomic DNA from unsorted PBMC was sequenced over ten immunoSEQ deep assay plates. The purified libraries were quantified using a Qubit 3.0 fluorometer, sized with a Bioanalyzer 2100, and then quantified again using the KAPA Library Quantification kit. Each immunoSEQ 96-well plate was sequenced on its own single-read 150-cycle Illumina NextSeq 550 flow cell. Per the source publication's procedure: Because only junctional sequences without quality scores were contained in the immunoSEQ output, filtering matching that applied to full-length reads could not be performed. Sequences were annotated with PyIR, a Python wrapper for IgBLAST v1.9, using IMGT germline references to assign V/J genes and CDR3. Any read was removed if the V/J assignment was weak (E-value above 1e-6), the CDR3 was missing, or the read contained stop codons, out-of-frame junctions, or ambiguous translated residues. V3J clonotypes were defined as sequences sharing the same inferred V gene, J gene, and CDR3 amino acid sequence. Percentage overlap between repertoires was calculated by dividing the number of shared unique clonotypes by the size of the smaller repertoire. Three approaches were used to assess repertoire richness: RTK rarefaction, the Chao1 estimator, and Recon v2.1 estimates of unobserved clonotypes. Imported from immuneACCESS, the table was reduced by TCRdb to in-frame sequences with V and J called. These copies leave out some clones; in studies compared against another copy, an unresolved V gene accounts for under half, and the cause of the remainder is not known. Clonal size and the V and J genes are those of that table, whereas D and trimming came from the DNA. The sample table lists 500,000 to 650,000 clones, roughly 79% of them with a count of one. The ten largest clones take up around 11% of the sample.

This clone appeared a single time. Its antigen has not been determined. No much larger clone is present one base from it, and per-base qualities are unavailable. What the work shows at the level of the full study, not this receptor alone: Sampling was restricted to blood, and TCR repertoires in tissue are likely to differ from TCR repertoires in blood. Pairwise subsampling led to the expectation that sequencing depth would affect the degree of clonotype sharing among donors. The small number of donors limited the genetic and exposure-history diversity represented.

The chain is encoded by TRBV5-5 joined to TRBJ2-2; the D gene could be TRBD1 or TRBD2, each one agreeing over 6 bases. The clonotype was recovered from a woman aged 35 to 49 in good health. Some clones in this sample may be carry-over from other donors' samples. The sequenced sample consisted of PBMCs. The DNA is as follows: TGTGCCAGCAGCTTGGCAGGGGACTACACCGGGGAGCTGTTTTTT. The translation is CASSLAGDYTGELFF.